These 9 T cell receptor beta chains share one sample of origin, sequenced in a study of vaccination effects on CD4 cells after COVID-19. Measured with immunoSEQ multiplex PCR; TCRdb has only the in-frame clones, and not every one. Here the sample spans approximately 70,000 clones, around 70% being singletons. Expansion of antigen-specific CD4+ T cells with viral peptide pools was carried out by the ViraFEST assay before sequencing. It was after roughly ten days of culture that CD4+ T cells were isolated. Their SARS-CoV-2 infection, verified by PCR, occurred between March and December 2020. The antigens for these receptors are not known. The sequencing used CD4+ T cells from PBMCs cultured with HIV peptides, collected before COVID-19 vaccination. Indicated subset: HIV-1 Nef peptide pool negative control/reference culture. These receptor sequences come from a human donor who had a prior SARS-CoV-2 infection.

CDR3: CAWGRGTGGGYHEQYF. DNA of the CDR3: TGTGCCTGGGGAAGGGGGACAGGGGGCGGTTACCACGAGCAGTACTTC. The rearrangement joins TRBV30 to TRBJ2-7; 12 bases line up with TRBD1. This CDR3 has 16 amino acids. V was clipped by 5 bases and J by 5 bases; unmatched bases: 13. Germline CDR1 and CDR2: GTSNPN and SVGIG (reference sequence).

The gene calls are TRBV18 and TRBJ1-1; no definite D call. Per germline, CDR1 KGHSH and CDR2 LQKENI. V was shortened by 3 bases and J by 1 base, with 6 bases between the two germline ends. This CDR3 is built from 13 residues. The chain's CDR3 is CASSPTANTEAFF. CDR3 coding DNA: TGTGCCAGCTCACCTACAGCGAACACTGAAGCTTTCTTT.

This CDR3 reads CASSYGPRDRGYEQYF. For the CDR3, the DNA is TGTGCCAGCAGTTACGGACCCCGGGACAGGGGCTACGAGCAGTACTTC. V gene TRBV6-5 combines with J gene TRBJ2-7; 10 bases agree with TRBD1. The V gene end was trimmed by 2 bases and the J gene end by 3 bases; junction bases not matched to a gene: 7. Germline values: CDR1 MNHEY, CDR2 SVGAGI. The CDR3 is 16 residues long.

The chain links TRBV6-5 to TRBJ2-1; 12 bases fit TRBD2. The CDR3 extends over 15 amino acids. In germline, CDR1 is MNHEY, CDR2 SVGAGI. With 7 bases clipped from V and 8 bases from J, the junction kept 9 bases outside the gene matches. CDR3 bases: TGTGCCAGCACACCCCGGACTAGCGGGATCGATGAGCAGTTCTTC. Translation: CASTPRTSGIDEQFF.

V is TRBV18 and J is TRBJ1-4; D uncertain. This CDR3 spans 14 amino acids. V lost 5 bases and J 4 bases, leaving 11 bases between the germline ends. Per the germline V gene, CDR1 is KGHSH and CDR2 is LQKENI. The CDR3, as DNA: TGTGCCAGCTCAATGTTTGGGATTAATGAAAAACTGTTTTTT. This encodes CASSMFGINEKLFF. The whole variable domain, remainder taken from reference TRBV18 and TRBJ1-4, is NAGVMQNPRHLVRRRGQEARLRCSPMKGHSHVYWYRQLPEEGLKFMVYLQKENIIDESGMPKERFSAEFPKEGPSILRIQQVVRGDSAAYFCASSMFGINEKLFFGSGTQLSVL.

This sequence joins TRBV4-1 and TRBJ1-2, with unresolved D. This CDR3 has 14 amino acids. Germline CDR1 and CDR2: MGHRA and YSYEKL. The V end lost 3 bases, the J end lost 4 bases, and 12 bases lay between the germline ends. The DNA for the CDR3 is TGCGCCAGCAGCCAGCCGACACCCGGCTATGGCTACACCTTC. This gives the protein CASSQPTPGYGYTF.

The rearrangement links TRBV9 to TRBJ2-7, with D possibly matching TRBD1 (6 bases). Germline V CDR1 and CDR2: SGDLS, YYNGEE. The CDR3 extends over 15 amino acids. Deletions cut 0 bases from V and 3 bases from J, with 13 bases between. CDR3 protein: CASSVAPTGLYEQYF. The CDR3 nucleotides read TGTGCCAGCAGCGTAGCCCCGACAGGACTCTACGAGCAGTACTTC.

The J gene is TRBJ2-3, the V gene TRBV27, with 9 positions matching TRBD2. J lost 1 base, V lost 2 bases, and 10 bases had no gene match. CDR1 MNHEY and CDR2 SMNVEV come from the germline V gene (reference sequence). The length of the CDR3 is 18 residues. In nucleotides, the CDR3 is TGTGCCAGCAGTTTACGGGGACTAGCAGATATTGGCACAGATACGCAGTATTTT. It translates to CASSLRGLADIGTDTQYF.

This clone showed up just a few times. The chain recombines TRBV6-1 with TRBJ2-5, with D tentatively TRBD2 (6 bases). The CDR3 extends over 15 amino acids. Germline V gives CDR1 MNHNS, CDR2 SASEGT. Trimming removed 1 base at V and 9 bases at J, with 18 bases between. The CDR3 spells CASSEGWGSRGAQYF. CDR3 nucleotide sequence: TGTGCCAGCAGTGAAGGTTGGGGGTCTCGCGGGGCCCAGTACTTC.